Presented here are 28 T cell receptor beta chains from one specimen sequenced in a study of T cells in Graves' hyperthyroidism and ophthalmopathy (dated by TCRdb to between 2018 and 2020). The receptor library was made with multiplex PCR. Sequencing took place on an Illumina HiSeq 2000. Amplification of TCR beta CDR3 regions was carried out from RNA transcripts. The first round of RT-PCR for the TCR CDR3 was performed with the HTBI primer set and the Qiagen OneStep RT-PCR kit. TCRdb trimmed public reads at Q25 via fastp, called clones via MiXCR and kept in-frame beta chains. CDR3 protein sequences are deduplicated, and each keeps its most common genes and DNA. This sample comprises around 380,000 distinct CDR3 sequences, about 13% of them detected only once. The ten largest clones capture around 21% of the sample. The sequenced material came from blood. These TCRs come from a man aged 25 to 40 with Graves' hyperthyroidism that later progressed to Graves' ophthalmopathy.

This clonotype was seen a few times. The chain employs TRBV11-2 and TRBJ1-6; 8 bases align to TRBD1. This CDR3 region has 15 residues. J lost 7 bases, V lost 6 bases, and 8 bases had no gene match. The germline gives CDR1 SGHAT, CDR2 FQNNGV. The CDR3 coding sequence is TGTGCCAGCAGGGACTACAGGGGGGAAAATTCACCCCTCCACTTT. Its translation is CASRDYRGENSPLHF.

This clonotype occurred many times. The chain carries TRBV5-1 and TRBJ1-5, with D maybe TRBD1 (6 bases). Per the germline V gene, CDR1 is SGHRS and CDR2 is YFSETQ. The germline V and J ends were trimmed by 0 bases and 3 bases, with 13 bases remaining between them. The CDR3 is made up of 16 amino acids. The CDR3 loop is CASSLEGGLVNQPQHF. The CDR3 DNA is TGCGCCAGCAGCTTGGAGGGGGGGCTTGTCAATCAGCCCCAGCATTTT.

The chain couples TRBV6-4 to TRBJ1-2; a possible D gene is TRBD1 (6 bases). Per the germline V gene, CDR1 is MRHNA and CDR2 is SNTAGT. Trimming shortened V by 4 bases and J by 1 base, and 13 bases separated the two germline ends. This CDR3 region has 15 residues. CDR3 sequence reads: CASSVDSHHNYGYTF. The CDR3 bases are TGTGCCAGCAGTGTGGACAGCCATCATAACTATGGCTACACCTTC.

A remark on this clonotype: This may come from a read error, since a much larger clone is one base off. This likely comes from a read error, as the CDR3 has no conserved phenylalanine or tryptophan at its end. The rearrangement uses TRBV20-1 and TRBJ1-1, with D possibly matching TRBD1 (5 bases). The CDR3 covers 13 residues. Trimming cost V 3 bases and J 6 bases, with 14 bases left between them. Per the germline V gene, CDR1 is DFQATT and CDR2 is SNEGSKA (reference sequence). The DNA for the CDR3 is TGCAGTGCTAGGGGACTTAGGGGCCCTGAAGCTTTCCTT. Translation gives CSARGLRGPEAFL.

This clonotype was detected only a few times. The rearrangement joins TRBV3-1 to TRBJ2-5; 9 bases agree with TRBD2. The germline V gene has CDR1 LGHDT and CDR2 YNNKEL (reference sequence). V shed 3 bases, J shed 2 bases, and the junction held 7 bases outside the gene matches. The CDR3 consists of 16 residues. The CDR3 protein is CASSHMTSGLQETQYF. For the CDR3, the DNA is TGTGCCAGCAGCCATATGACTAGCGGCCTACAAGAGACCCAGTACTTC.

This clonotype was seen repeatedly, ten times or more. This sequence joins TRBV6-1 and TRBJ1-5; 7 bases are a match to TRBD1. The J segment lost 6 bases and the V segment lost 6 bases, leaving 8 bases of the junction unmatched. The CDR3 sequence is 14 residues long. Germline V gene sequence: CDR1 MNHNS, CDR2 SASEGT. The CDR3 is CASSVRGMSQPQHF. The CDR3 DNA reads TGTGCCAGCAGCGTCAGGGGGATGAGTCAGCCCCAGCATTTT.

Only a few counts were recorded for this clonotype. Written as DNA, the CDR3 is TGTGCCAGCAGCTCCCGGGCTTACGAGCAGTACTTC. It specifies CASSSRAYEQYF. The chain links TRBV11-3 to TRBJ2-7, with D uncertain. The CDR3 covers 12 residues. In germline, CDR1 is SGHNT, CDR2 YENEEA. Trimming left V 4 bases short and J 4 bases short, with 8 bases between. The full variable domain, with the rest looked up from reference TRBV11-3 and TRBJ2-7, is EAGVVQSPRYKIIEKKQPVAFWCNPISGHNTLYWYLQNLGQGPELLIRYENEEAVDDSQLPKDRFSAERLKGVDSTLKIQPAELGDSAVYLCASSSRAYEQYFGPGTRLTVT.

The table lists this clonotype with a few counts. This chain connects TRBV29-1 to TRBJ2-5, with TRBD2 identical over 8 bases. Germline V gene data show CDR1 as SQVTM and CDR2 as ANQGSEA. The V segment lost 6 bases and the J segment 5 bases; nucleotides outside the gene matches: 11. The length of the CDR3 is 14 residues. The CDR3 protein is CSVTTGTSVETQYF. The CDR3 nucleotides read TGCAGCGTCACTACCGGGACTAGTGTGGAGACCCAGTACTTC. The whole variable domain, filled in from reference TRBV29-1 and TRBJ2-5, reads SAVISQKPSRDICQRGTSLTIQCQVDSQVTMMFWYRQQPGQSLTLIATANQGSEATYESGFVIDKFPISRPNLTFSTLTVSNMSPEDSSIYLCSVTTGTSVETQYFGPGTRLLVL.

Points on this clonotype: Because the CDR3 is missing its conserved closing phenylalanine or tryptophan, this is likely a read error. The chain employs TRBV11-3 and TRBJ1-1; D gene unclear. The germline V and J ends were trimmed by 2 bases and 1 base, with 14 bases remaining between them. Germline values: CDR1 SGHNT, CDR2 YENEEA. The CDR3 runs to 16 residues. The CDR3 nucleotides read TGTGCCAGCAGCTTAAGACTGGGGAGTCAGAACACTGAAGCTTTCTGT. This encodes CASSLRLGSQNTEAFC.

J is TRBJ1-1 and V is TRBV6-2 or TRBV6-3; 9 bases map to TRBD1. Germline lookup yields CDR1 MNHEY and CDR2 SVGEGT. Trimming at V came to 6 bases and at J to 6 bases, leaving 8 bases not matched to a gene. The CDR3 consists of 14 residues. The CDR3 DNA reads TGTGCCAGCAGGGCCGGGACAGGGAGGGCTGAAGCTTTCTTT. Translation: CASRAGTGRAEAFF.

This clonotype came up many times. CDR3 region: CAITRDTTYEQYF. The CDR3 DNA reads as TGTGCCATCACCCGGGACACCACCTACGAGCAGTACTTC. The rearrangement uses TRBV10-3 and TRBJ2-7; D perhaps matches TRBD1 (6 bases). Trimming took 7 bases from V and 2 from J, leaving 12 bases between them. From germline, CDR1 is ENHRY and CDR2 SYGVKD. CDR3 length equals 13 residues.

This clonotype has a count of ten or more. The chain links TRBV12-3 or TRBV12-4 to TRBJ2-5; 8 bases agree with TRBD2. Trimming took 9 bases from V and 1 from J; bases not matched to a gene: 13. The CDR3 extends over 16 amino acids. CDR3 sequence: CASSGGGGAAQETQYF. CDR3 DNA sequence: TGTGCCAGTTCCGGGGGGGGCGGCGCGGCCCAAGAGACCCAGTACTTC.

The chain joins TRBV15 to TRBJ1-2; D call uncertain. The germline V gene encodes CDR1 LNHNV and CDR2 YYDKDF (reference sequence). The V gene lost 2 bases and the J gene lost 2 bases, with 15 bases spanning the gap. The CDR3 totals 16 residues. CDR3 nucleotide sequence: TGTGCCACCAGCAGAATAATTCCACAGAAGAACTATGGCTACACCTTC. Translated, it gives CATSRIIPQKNYGYTF.

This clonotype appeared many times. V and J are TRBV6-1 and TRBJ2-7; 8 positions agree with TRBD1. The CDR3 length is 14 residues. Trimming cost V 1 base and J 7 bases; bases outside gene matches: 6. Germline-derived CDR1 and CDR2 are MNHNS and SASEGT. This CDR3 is CASSEGQGAEEQYF. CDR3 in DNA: TGTGCCAGCAGTGAAGGGCAGGGGGCGGAGGAGCAGTACTTC.

Here the CDR3 DNA reads TGCGCCAGCAGCTTGGTCAGTGGCGAGCAGTTCTTC. Its translation: CASSLVSGEQFF. The gene calls are TRBV5-1 and TRBJ2-1; D not resolved. The germline V and J ends were trimmed by 0 bases and 10 bases, with 8 bases remaining between them. The CDR3 runs to 12 residues. CDR1 and CDR2 (germline): SGHRS, YFSETQ.

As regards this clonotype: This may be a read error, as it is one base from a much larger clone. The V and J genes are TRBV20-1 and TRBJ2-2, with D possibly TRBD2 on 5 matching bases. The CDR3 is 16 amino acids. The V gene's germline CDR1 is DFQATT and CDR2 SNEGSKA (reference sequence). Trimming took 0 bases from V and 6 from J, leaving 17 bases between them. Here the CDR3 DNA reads TGCAGTGCTAGAGATCCAAGTTTACGGGATGCCGGGGAGCTGTTTTTT. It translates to CSARDPSLRDAGELFF.

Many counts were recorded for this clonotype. CDR3 coding DNA: TGTGCCAGCAGCCTCAGGACGGCGTATGGCTACACCTTC. This translates into CASSLRTAYGYTF. This chain connects TRBV13 to TRBJ1-2; D remains ambiguous. The CDR3 loop spans 13 amino acids. Germline V gene lookup returns CDR1 PRHDT and CDR2 FYEKMQ (reference sequence). The V end was cut by 5 bases, the J end by 5 bases, with 12 bases between.

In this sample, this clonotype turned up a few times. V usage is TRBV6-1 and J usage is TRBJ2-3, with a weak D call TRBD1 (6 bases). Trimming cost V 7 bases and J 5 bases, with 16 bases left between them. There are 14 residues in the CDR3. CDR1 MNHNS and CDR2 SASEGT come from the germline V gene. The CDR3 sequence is CASNFRGARDTQYF. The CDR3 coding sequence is TGTGCCAGCAATTTCAGGGGAGCTAGAGATACGCAGTATTTT.

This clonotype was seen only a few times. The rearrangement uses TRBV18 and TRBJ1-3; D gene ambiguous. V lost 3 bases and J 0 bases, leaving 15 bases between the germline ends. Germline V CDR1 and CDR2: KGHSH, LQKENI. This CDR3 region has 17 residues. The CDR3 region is CASSPGMVSGSGNTIYF. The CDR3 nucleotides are TGTGCCAGCTCACCTGGTATGGTGTCGGGCTCTGGAAACACCATATATTTT.

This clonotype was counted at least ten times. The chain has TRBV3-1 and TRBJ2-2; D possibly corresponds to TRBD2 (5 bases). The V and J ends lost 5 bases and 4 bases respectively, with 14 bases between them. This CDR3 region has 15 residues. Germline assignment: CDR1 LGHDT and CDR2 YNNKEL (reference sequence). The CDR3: CASSEYGESTGELFF. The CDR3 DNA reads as TGTGCCAGCAGCGAATACGGGGAGAGCACCGGGGAGCTGTTTTTT.

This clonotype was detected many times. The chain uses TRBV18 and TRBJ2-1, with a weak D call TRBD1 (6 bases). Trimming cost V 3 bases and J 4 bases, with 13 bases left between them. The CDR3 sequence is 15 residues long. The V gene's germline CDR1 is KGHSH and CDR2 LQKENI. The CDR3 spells CASSPGAGVYNEQFF. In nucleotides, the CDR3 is TGTGCCAGCTCACCGGGGGCAGGGGTTTACAATGAGCAGTTCTTC.

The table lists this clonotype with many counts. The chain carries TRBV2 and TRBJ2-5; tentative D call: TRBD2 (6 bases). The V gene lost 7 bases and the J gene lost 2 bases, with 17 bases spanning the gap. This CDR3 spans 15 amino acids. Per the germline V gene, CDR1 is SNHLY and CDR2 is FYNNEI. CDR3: CASNTGTGLQETQYF. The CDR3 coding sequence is TGTGCCAGCAATACCGGGACTGGTCTACAAGAGACCCAGTACTTC. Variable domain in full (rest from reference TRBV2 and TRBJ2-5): EPEVTQTPSHQVTQMGQEVILRCVPISNHLYFYWYRQILGQKVEFLVSFYNNEISEKSEIFDDQFSVERPDGSNFTLKIRSTKLEDSAMYFCASNTGTGLQETQYFGPGTRLLVL.

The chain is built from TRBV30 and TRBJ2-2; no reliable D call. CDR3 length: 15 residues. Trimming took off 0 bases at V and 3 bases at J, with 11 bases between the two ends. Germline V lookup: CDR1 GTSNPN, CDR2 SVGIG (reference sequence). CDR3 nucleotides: TGTGCCTGGAGTGTTTCGGCAGCGCACACCGGGGAGCTGTTTTTT. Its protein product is CAWSVSAAHTGELFF.

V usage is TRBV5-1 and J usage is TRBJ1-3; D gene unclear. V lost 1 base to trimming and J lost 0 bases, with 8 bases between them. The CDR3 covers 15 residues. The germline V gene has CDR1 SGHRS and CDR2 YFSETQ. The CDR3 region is CASSLTLSSGNTIYF. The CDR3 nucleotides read TGCGCCAGCAGCTTGACACTTAGCTCTGGAAACACCATATATTTT.

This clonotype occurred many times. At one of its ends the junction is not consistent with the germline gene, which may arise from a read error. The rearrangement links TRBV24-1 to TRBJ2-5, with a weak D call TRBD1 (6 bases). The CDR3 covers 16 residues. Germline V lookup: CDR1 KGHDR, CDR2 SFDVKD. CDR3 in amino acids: CTTSDPRAQGMETQYF. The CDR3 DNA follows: TGTACCACCAGTGATCCCCGGGCACAGGGTATGGAGACCCAGTACTTC.

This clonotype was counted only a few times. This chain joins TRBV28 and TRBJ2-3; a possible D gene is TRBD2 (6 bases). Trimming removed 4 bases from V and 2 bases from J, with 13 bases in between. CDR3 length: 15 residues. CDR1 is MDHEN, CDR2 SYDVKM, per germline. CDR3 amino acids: CASSSRDSHTDTQYF. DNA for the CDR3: TGTGCCAGCAGTTCTAGGGACTCCCACACAGATACGCAGTATTTT.

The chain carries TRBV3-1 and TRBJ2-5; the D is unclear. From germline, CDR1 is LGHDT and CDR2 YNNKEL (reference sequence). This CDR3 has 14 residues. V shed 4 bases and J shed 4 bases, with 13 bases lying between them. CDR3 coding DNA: TGTGCCAGCAGCCGCCCAATGGTCCGAGAGACCCAGTACTTC. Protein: CASSRPMVRETQYF.

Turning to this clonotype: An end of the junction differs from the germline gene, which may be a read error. The CDR3 region has the DNA TGTACCTGGAGTGGACGTATGAGCTCCTACGAGCAGTACTTC. Protein sequence: CTWSGRMSSYEQYF. The genes are TRBV30 and TRBJ2-7; D gene uncertain. CDR3 length equals 14 residues. Germline values: CDR1 GTSNPN, CDR2 SVGIG (reference sequence).